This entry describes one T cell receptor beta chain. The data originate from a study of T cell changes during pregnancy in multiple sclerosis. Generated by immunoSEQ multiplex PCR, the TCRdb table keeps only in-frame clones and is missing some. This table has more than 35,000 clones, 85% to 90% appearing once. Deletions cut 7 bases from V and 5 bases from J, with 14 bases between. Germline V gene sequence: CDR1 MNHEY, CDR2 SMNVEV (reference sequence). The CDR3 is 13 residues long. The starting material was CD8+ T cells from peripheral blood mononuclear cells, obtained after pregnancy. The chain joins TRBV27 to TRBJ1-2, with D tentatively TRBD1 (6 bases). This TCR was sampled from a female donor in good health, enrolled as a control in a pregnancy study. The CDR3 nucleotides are TGTGCCAGCAAGTCTCGGGGGGCATATGGCTACACCTTC. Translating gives CASKSRGAYGYTF.